This paragraph reports one TCR beta chain. The length of the CDR3 is 15 residues. The ends were cut back, 5 bases at V and 0 bases at J, with 10 bases in the middle. The germline V gene encodes CDR1 SEHNR and CDR2 FQNEAQ (reference sequence). Time point noted: newly diagnosed, previously untreated cHL patient sample. CD8+ T cell isolation from thawed PBMCs was performed by magnetic negative selection. The record originates from a study of PD-1 blockade in classical Hodgkin lymphoma. Clones were sequenced by immunoSEQ multiplex PCR, and TCRdb holds only the in-frame ones, with some missing. This sample yields over 14,000 clones, of which about 90% are seen a single time; 5% to 6.5% belongs to the top ten.

The chain uses TRBV7-9 and TRBJ2-2; no definite D call. The TCR was taken from a human donor with classical Hodgkin lymphoma. The sequenced sample consisted of CD8+ T cells from blood. CDR3 protein: CASSPPTANTGELFF. DNA of the CDR3: TGTGCCAGCAGCCCCCCGACGGCGAACACCGGGGAGCTGTTTTTT.